The clone carrying this T cell receptor (beta chain) has more than one count but fewer than ten. The antigen is undetermined. TCRdb fed the 5' RACE reads into MiXCR, producing one record per CDR3 protein. The sample consists of approximately 300,000 distinct CDR3 sequences, approximately 12% of them appearing once. This sample was included in a study of T cells after yellow fever vaccination. Study-wide points: Any FACS-sorted repertoire could hold abundant clonotypes that contaminate it from the bulk population.

J gave up 5 bases and V 7 bases, and 6 bases lay outside the gene matches. Germline CDR1 and CDR2: MDHEN and SYDVKM. CDR3 length equals 13 residues. The sequencing here drew on CD4+ T cells sorted from PBMCs, taken 45 days after the yellow fever booster vaccination. V and J are TRBV28 and TRBJ2-5, with 8 nucleotides matching TRBD2. This sequence was found in a man aged 18 to 30 who received the YFV17D yellow fever vaccine. In DNA, the CDR3 is TGTGCCAGCACGGGGGGGCCTGGGGAGACCCAGTACTTC. This sequence encodes CASTGGPGETQYF.